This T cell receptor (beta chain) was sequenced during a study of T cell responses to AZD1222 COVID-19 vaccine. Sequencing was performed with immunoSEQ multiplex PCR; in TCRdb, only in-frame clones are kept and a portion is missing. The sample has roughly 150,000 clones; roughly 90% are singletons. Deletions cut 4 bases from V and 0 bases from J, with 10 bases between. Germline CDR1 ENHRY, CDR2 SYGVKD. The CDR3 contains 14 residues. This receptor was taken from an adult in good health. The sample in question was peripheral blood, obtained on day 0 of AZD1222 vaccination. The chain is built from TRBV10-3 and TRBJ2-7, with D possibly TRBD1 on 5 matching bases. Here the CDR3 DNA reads TGTGCCATCAGTGGTAACAGGAGCTCCTACGAGCAGTACTTC. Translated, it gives CAISGNRSSYEQYF.